Below are 15 T cell receptor beta chains sequenced from a single sample in a study of tumor-infiltrating lymphocytes in primary liver carcinoma. Unsorted whole blood supplied the RNA, and germline DNA was extracted too. From roughly 470 ng total RNA, TCR beta cDNA was generated with a primer in the constant region. TCR beta libraries came from three nested multiplex PCR rounds using slightly modified ARM-PCR. PCR rounds one and two used TRBV1-TRBV30 forward primers with a C-beta reverse primer for about 11 cycles each. In TCRdb, the multiplex PCR reads were re-called with MiXCR into one record per CDR3 protein. The sample has just over 300,000 distinct CDR3 sequences; around three fifths are singletons. Material for sequencing was peripheral blood. These receptors were taken from a woman between 25 and 40 years old with primary liver carcinoma and hepatitis B virus infection.

As for this clonotype: At one boundary the junction diverges from the germline segment, which might be a read error. The chain is built from TRBV4-1 and TRBJ2-3; 12 bases are a match to TRBD2. The CDR3 has 18 amino acids. Germline assignment: CDR1 MGHRA and CDR2 YSYEKL. The CDR3 nucleotides are TGCGCCATCAGCCAAGCCCTCGCTAGCGGGAGGGCCGTAGATACGCAGTATTTT. Translating gives CAISQALASGRAVDTQYF.

In its sample, this clonotype was seen a few times. This sequence joins TRBV6-1 and TRBJ2-7, with D maybe TRBD2 (6 bases). Germline assignment: CDR1 MNHNS and CDR2 SASEGT. CDR3 length equals 15 residues. The germline V and J ends were trimmed by 6 bases and 3 bases, with 18 bases remaining between them. CDR3 amino acids: CASRLSDYNHYEQYF. CDR3 coding DNA: TGTGCCAGCAGACTGTCGGACTATAACCACTACGAGCAGTACTTC.

The rearrangement links TRBV11-2 to TRBJ2-7, with a weak D call TRBD1 (8 bases). Trimming left V 4 bases short and J 3 bases short, with 16 bases between. Germline CDR1 SGHAT, CDR2 FQNNGV. The CDR3 has 15 amino acids. The CDR3 reads CASSSGQGGGYEQYF. The DNA for the CDR3 is TGTGCCAGCAGCTCCGGACAGGGCGGGGGCTACGAGCAGTACTTC.

As to this clonotype: One end of the junction fails to match germline, which may point to a read error. V gene TRBV6-1 combines with J gene TRBJ2-7; D unclear. The CDR3 consists of 11 residues. Germline-derived CDR1 and CDR2 are MNHNS and SASEGT. CDR3 residues: CASSERIRLFF. The CDR3 DNA is TGTGCCAGCAGTGAAAGGATCCGGTTGTTCTTC.

On this clonotype: A read error may account for a junction end that differs from germline. In DNA, the CDR3 is TGCGCTAGCAGTGAGGGAGGAGGGGACATCACAGATACGCAGTATTTT. Protein product: CASSEGGGDITDTQYF. The chain recombines TRBV10-2 with TRBJ2-3; D assignment may be TRBD1 or TRBD2 (6 bases each). This CDR3 is built from 16 residues. The germline CDR1 and CDR2 sequences are WSHSY and SAAADI.

This clonotype was seen many times. This chain connects TRBV11-3 to TRBJ2-1; 9 bases align to TRBD2. There are 15 residues in the CDR3. From germline, CDR1 is SGHNT and CDR2 YENEEA. V dropped 6 bases and J dropped 2; count of bases not matched to a gene: 5. The CDR3 DNA sequence: TGTGCCAGCAGTCCAACTAGCGGGCCCTACAATGAGCAGTTCTTC. Translated: CASSPTSGPYNEQFF.

This clonotype was observed a handful of times. The chain is built from TRBV11-3 and TRBJ2-5; D remains unclear. Germline V gene data show CDR1 as SGHNT and CDR2 as YENEEA. The CDR3 is 12 residues long. V lost 3 bases and J 7 bases, leaving 9 bases between the germline ends. CDR3 DNA: TGTGCCAGCAGCTTGAGTACCCGGACCCAGTACTTC. Translation: CASSLSTRTQYF. Looking up the rest from reference TRBV11-3 and TRBJ2-5 gives the full variable domain: EAGVVQSPRYKIIEKKQPVAFWCNPISGHNTLYWYLQNLGQGPELLIRYENEEAVDDSQLPKDRFSAERLKGVDSTLKIQPAELGDSAVYLCASSLSTRTQYFGPGTRLLVL.

The genes are TRBV6-2 or TRBV6-3 and TRBJ2-7; TRBD2 aligns across 7 bases. Germline values: CDR1 MNHEY, CDR2 SVGEGT. Trimming removed 11 bases from V and 3 bases from J; junction bases left unmatched: 4. The CDR3 has 11 amino acids. CDR3 residues: CAGSGNYEQYF. In DNA, the CDR3 is TGTGCCGGAAGCGGGAACTACGAGCAGTACTTC.

V usage is TRBV30 and J usage is TRBJ1-1; the match to TRBD1 covers 8 bases. Losses at the gene ends were 4 bases for V and 5 bases for J; bases not matched to a gene: 9. There are 14 residues in the CDR3. Germline lookup yields CDR1 GTSNPN and CDR2 SVGIG (reference sequence). In DNA form, the CDR3 reads TGTGCCTGGACCTCAGGACAGGGTAAGACTGAAGCTTTCTTT. This encodes CAWTSGQGKTEAFF. The entire variable domain, with the rest obtained from reference TRBV30 and TRBJ1-1, is as follows: SQTIHQWPATLVQPVGSPLSLECTVEGTSNPNLYWYRQAAGRGLQLLFYSVGIGQISSEVPQNLSASRPQDRQFILSSKKLLLSDSGFYLCAWTSGQGKTEAFFGQGTRLTVV.

There are many counts of this clonotype. This chain uses TRBV29-1 with TRBJ1-2; D remains unclear. From germline, CDR1 is SQVTM and CDR2 ANQGSEA. V lost 4 bases, J lost 5 bases, and 11 bases lay in between. This CDR3 contains 12 residues. The CDR3 sequence: CSVVRPEYGYTF. DNA for the CDR3: TGCAGCGTTGTTAGGCCAGAGTATGGCTACACCTTC. The full variable domain, its missing parts supplied by reference TRBV29-1 and TRBJ1-2, is SAVISQKPSRDICQRGTSLTIQCQVDSQVTMMFWYRQQPGQSLTLIATANQGSEATYESGFVIDKFPISRPNLTFSTLTVSNMSPEDSSIYLCSVVRPEYGYTFGSGTRLTVV.

About this clonotype itself: An end of the junction does not agree with germline; a read error may underlie this. The chain links TRBV29-1 to TRBJ2-7; 9 nucleotides line up with TRBD1. The CDR3 has 16 amino acids. In germline, CDR1 is SQVTM, CDR2 ANQGSEA. Here the CDR3 DNA reads TGCAGCGTCGAAGAAAGAGGGGGACAGGGATCCTACGAGCAGTACTTC. This gives the protein CSVEERGGQGSYEQYF.

This clonotype came up a few times. This could be a read error, since a much larger clone is one nucleotide away. The chain couples TRBV11-2 to TRBJ1-2; 7 bases align to TRBD1. This CDR3 spans 15 amino acids. Germline V lookup: CDR1 SGHAT, CDR2 FQNNGV. The CDR3 DNA follows: TGTACCAGCAGCCCTATAAGGGGGCGTGGGTATGGCTACACCTTC. This translates into CTSSPIRGRGYGYTF.

The J gene is TRBJ2-3, the V gene TRBV11-3; weak D call: TRBD2 (6 bases). This CDR3 has 13 amino acids. V lost 5 bases to trimming and J lost 8 bases, with 14 bases between them. The germline V gene encodes CDR1 SGHNT and CDR2 YENEEA. This CDR3 reads CASSANLLATQYF. CDR3 DNA sequence: TGTGCCAGCAGCGCCAACTTACTAGCTACGCAGTATTTT.

The gene calls are TRBV4-1 and TRBJ2-2; D might be TRBD2 (6 bases). The germline CDR1 and CDR2 sequences are MGHRA and YSYEKL. V was pared by 8 bases and J by 6 bases, with 25 bases between. The CDR3 length is 17 residues. CDR3 nucleotide sequence: TGCGCCAGCTGCCCCAGGGACTCGGGCGCCGTTTCCGGGGAGCTGTTTTTT. Its translation is CASCPRDSGAVSGELFF.

A note on this clonotype: Compared with germline, one end of the junction differs, possibly owing to a read error. The chain combines TRBV6-5 with TRBJ1-1; 8 nucleotides line up with TRBD1. The V gene's germline CDR1 is MNHEY and CDR2 SVGAGI. CDR3 length equals 22 residues. CDR3 region: CVSGLRPYRGGVSTPLNTEAFF. The CDR3 DNA reads TGTGTCAGCGGTTTACGACCTTACAGGGGGGGGGTCAGCACCCCGTTGAACACTGAAGCTTTCTTT.